This TCR beta chain came from a study of response to subunit inactivated influenza vaccine. V gave up 8 bases and J gave up 11 bases, with 13 bases separating them. The CDR3 length is 12 residues. This clonotype was seen ten or more times. TCRdb ran MiXCR on the RT-PCR reads and lists one entry per CDR3 protein. The sample carries about 160,000 distinct CDR3 sequences, 9.5% to 13% recorded once. The TCR sequence derives from a man aged 45-65 years who received an inactivated influenza vaccine. This sample comprised non-naive T cells sorted from PBMCs, obtained 40 to 50 days after vaccination. The V and J genes are TRBV12-3 or TRBV12-4 and TRBJ1-6; D unclear. The CDR3 sequence is CASPIRIPPLHF. As DNA, the CDR3 is TGTGCCAGCCCAATCCGGATCCCACCCCTCCACTTT.